A single TCR beta chain is shown here with its context. Its cognate antigen has yet to be identified. Per-base qualities were not stored, and no clone one base away is much larger. Every donor in the study was a healthy Caucasian. Three pairs of female monozygotic twins, all aged about 18 to 29 years, were included in the twin cohort. Positive isolation kits from Invitrogen were used to isolate the CD4+ and CD8+ T cell populations. V lost 4 bases and J lost 0 bases; the stretch between them is 13 bases long. For CDR1 and CDR2, the germline V gene (reference sequence) lists LGHDT and YNNKEL. Including cysteine and phenylalanine, the CDR3 has 17 amino acids. Only CDR3 DNA is held: 51 bases, read in frame from base 1. The data derive from a study of identical twins (dated by TCRdb to about 2016). In the study overall: TCR alpha and beta repertoires from monozygotic twins, unrelated adults of various ages and cord blood were deep-sequenced to test whether fetal clonotypes persist. Replicate twin experiments were performed at different times using different library preparation protocols to rule out contamination.

What the study reported, not specific to this receptor: A weaker excess of twin sharing was found in beta out-of-frame sequences because the signal-to-noise ratio was lowered by fewer shared sequences. Compared with coincidental sharing between unrelated individuals, an excess of low generation-probability sequences was observed among out-of-frame TCR alpha sequences shared between twins. Invariant T cells such as MAIT and iNKT could partly confound zero-insertion analyses, although diverse VJ usage argued against such confounding for most clonotypes. Fewer insertions were carried by abundant cord blood beta clonotypes; a weaker similar trend was observed in young adult naive repertoires, while no such trend was observed in memory repertoires. Because the same donors could not be followed over many years, the conclusions depended on cross-sectional statistical analysis. Out-of-frame TCR alpha sharing in monozygotic twins was systematically underestimated by recombination models, whereas sharing between unrelated individuals was in agreement with the recombination models.

Library preparation employed 5' RACE. Reads for this sample came from an Illumina HiSeq 2000. Template switching added a universal primer binding site, and the final cDNA carried a unique molecular identifier that allowed TCR cDNA molecules to be counted accurately. Specific primers in the conserved constant-segment region were used to synthesize first-strand cDNA for the TCR alpha and beta chains. To control for contamination, every cDNA library carried two barcodes: a SMART-Mk sample barcode plus Illumina barcodes. TruSeq adapter sequences along with Illumina sample barcodes were introduced in two successive PCR steps. Sequencing of the TCR alpha and beta cDNA libraries was done on the Illumina HiSeq platform using custom primers. The authors processed their data as follows. MiGEC processed the raw reads to extract unique molecular identifiers, while MiXCR was used to determine the CDR3 positions. For each individual, recombination models were inferred using an EM algorithm with the repgenHMM and IGoR tools. Shared clonotype analysis was performed with the tcR package in R, normalizing sharing by the product of cloneset sizes. To study raw recombination without the effects of thymic and clonal selection, out-of-frame nonproductive sequences were analyzed. Using fastp at Q25 and MiXCR, TCRdb reprocessed the public reads and kept productive beta chains. Every entry covers one CDR3 protein and lists the most common genes and DNA from its rows. TCRdb's processing, not the authors' own work, is the source of the V and J calls. For this sample there are some 500,000 distinct CDR3 sequences; 20% to 25% appear just once. The ten biggest clones cover about 0.91% of the sample.

This sample also belongs to another study, concerning T cells expressing NK-cell markers. As described in the second report: Three sorted T-cell subsets (CD3+CD56+NKG2C+, CD3+CD56+NKG2C- and CD3+CD56-NKG2C+) from several donors had their TCR beta-chain repertoires profiled. Seven of the eight sequenced donors were HCMV-seropositive and one was HCMV-seronegative. To restrict sorting to alphabetaTCR-expressing T cells, an anti-gammadeltaTCR antibody was added in several experiments. For several donors, the dominant CD3+CD56+NKG2C+ clonotypes were among the top 10 CD8+ clonotypes and accounted for about 1.0-7.0% of CD8+ T cells. Those dominant clonotypes were again the most abundant among CD3+CD56-NKG2C+ cells in a few donors, at about 25-60.1%. Whether the expanded NKG2C-expressing T cell clones were specific for HCMV antigens remained unclear. All eight donors whose samples were sequenced were randomly selected healthy volunteers, three of them men and five women. HCMV-specific IgG was detected in serum with a commercial ELISA kit to determine HCMV serostatus. MIGEC was used to demultiplex reads and group reads by UMI, and MiTCR was used to assemble and quantify clonotypes. To exclude erroneous sequences, only TCR cDNA sequences supported by at least two reads were retained. The tcR package was used for downstream repertoire analysis, and clonotypes were matched across fractions by CDR3 nucleotide sequence plus V segment. Antigen specificity was annotated against VDJdb with VDJmatch, allowing one amino acid substitution in CDR3.

This clonotype was obtained from a woman younger than 35 in good health. Sample: CD4+ T cells sorted from blood. The chain is assembled from TRBV3-1 and TRBJ2-6; TRBD1 is a possible D gene, resting on 6 matching bases. The nucleotide sequence reads TGTGCCAGCAGCCGGACAGCGAGCAGCTCTGGGGCCAACGTCCTGACTTTC. It codes for CASSRTASSSGANVLTF.